Following are 8 T cell receptor beta chains from one sample sequenced in a study of cytomegalovirus exposure and HLA in healthy donors. The primer mix had 60 Vbeta and 13 Jbeta primers. Libraries were prepared by immunoSEQ multiplex PCR; TCRdb keeps only in-frame clonotypes and omits some of them. This specimen shows some 84,000 clones; the ten leading clones hold around 0.6%. Sequencing used PBMCs. These receptors were obtained from a man aged 45-65 years in good health and CMV-seronegative.

The chain is built from TRBV7-6 and TRBJ1-2; 7 bases line up with TRBD1. Germline V gene sequence: CDR1 SGHVS, CDR2 FNYEAQ. The CDR3 has 15 amino acids. V trimming: 1 base; J trimming: 7 bases; junction bases outside the gene matches: 9. The CDR3 DNA is TGTGCCAGCAGCTTAGAGCCGACAGGGTTCGGTGGCTACACCTTC. Protein: CASSLEPTGFGGYTF.

The chain joins TRBV7-9 to TRBJ2-1, with a tentative D call TRBD2 (6 bases). The CDR3 spans 13 residues. V lost 8 bases and J lost 5, with 13 bases in between. Per the germline V gene, CDR1 is SEHNR and CDR2 is FQNEAQ (reference sequence). CDR3 residues: CASGRGEDNEQFF. In nucleotides, the CDR3 is TGTGCCAGCGGGCGGGGCGAGGACAATGAGCAGTTCTTC. Filled out from reference TRBV7-9 and TRBJ2-1, the complete variable domain reads DTGVSQNPRHKITKRGQNVTFRCDPISEHNRLYWYRQTLGQGPEFLTYFQNEAQLEKSRLLSDRFSAERPKGSFSTLEIQRTEQGDSAMYLCASGRGEDNEQFFGPGTRLTVL.

The chain recombines TRBV2 with TRBJ1-2; the D is unclear. Germline-derived CDR1 and CDR2 are SNHLY and FYNNEI. The CDR3 consists of 13 residues. V gave up 7 bases and J gave up 8 bases, with 17 bases separating them. This CDR3 is CASTSSGYGGYTF. Written as DNA, the CDR3 is TGTGCCAGCACCTCCTCGGGGTATGGAGGCTACACCTTC.

The rearrangement joins TRBV7-2 to TRBJ2-7; a weak D match, TRBD1 (5 bases). The germline V gene has CDR1 SGHTA and CDR2 FQGNSA. The CDR3 consists of 15 residues. The V end was cut by 5 bases, the J end by 3 bases, with 17 bases between. CDR3 protein: CASSNGARGFYEQYF. The CDR3 nucleotides are TGTGCCAGCAGCAACGGAGCTAGGGGATTCTACGAGCAGTACTTC.

V is TRBV7-3 and J is TRBJ2-3; TRBD2 matches at 9 bases. Looked up from germline, CDR1 is SGHTA and CDR2 is FQGTGA. After removal of 2 bases from V and 3 bases from J, the junction contained 6 bases not matched to a gene. The CDR3 contains 16 residues. The CDR3 sequence: CASSLFGGGATDTQYF. The DNA for the CDR3 is TGTGCCAGCAGCTTATTTGGCGGGGGGGCTACAGATACGCAGTATTTT.

The chain couples TRBV7-3 to TRBJ2-3, with D maybe TRBD2 (6 bases). Looked up from germline, CDR1 is SGHTA and CDR2 is FQGTGA. The CDR3 is 15 residues long. Trimming took off 5 bases at V and 5 bases at J, with 17 bases between the two ends. CDR3 nucleotides: TGTGCCAGCAGCCCAGATCGGAGGGTTGGAGATACGCAGTATTTT. Protein product: CASSPDRRVGDTQYF.

The chain has TRBV6-1 and TRBJ1-4, with TRBD1 identical over 12 bases. The CDR3 has 14 amino acids. J was trimmed by 9 bases and V by 5 bases; bases with no gene match: 4. From germline, CDR1 is MNHNS and CDR2 SASEGT. Here the CDR3 DNA reads TGTGCCAGCAGTAGGGGACAGGGGGCGAAAAAACTGTTTTTT. Encoded protein: CASSRGQGAKKLFF.

V gene TRBV29-1 combines with J gene TRBJ1-2; 8 bases are shared with TRBD1. Unmatched junction bases numbered 9, after V lost 7 bases and J lost 8 bases. The CDR3 is 12 residues long. Germline V gene data show CDR1 as SQVTM and CDR2 as ANQGSEA. This CDR3 reads CSEADRDEGYTF. CDR3 in DNA: TGCAGCGAAGCGGACAGGGACGAGGGCTACACCTTC.